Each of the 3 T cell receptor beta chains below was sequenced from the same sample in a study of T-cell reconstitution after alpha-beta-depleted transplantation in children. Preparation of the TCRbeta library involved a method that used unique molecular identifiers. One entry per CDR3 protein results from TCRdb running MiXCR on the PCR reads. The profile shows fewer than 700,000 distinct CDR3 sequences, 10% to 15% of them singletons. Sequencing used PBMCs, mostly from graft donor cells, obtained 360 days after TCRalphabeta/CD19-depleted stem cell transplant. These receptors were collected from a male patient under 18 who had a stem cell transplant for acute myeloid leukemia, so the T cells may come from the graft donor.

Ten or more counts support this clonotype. CDR3 bases: TGTGCCAGCCTTTTGGCCCCCGGCAATCAGCCCCAGCATTTT. Encoded protein: CASLLAPGNQPQHF. The V call is TRBV28, the J call TRBJ1-5; no firm D call. The V gene's germline CDR1 is MDHEN and CDR2 SYDVKM. Trimming took 8 bases from V and 2 from J, leaving 13 bases between them. This CDR3 is 14 amino acids long. The entire variable domain, with the rest obtained from reference TRBV28 and TRBJ1-5, is as follows: DVKVTQSSRYLVKRTGEKVFLECVQDMDHENMFWYRQDPGLGLRLIYFSYDVKMKEKGDIPEGYSVSREKKERFSLILESASTNQTSMYLCASLLAPGNQPQHFGDGTRLSIL.

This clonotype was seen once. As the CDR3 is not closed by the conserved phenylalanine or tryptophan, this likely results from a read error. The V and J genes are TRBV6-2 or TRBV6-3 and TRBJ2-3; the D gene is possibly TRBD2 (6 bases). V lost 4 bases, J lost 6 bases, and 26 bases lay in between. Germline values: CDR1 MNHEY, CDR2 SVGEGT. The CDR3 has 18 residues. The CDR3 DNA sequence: TGTGCCAGCAGTTCGTACGGGACTCCCAGCCCCTTCGCGGATACGCAGTATTAT. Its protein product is CASSSYGTPSPFADTQYY.

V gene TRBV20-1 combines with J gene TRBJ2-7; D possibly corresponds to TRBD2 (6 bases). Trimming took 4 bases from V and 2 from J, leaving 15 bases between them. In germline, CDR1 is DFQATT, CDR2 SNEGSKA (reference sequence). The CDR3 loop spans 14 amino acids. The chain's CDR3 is CSAKWRDPTYEQYF. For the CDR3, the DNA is TGCAGTGCTAAGTGGCGGGACCCGACCTACGAGCAGTACTTC.